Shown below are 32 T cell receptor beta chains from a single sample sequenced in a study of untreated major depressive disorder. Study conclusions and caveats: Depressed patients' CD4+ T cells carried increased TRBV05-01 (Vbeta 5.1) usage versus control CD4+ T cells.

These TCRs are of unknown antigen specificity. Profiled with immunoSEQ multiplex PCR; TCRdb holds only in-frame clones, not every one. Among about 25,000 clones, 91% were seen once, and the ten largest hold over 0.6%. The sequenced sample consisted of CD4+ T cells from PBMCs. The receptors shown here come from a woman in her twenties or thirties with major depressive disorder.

CDR3 DNA sequence: TGTGCCACCAGCACGAAAGGAGCCCGGGAAAAACTGTTTTTT. Protein sequence: CATSTKGAREKLFF. The V call is TRBV15, the J call TRBJ1-4; unclear D gene. Germline V CDR1 and CDR2: LNHNV, YYDKDF (reference sequence). The length of the CDR3 is 14 residues. V lost 4 bases, J lost 8 bases, and 14 bases lay in between.

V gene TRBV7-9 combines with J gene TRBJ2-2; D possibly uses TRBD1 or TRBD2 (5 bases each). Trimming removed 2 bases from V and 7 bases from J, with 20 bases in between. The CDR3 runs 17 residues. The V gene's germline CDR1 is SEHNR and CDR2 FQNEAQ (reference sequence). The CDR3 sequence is CASSLSRDLRRSGELFF. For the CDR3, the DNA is TGTGCCAGCAGCTTATCTCGGGACCTCAGAAGGAGCGGGGAGCTGTTTTTT.

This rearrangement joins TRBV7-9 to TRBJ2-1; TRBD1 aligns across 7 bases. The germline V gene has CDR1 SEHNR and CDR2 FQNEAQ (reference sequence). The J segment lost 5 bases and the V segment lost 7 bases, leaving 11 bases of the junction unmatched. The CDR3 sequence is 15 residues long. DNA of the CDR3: TGTGCCAGCACCATTACAGGGGCGTGGGACAATGAGCAGTTCTTC. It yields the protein CASTITGAWDNEQFF.

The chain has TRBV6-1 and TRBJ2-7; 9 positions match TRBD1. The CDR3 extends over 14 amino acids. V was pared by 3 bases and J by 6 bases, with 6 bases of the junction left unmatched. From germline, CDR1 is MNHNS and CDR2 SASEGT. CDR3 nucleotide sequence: TGTGCCAGCAGTGACTACAGGGGGCATGTCGAGCAGTACTTC. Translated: CASSDYRGHVEQYF.

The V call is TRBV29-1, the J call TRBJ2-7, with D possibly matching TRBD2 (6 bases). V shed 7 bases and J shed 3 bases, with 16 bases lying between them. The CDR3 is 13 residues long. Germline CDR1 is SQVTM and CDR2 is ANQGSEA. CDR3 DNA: TGCAGCGGAGGAGGGCGTCAAATCTACGAGCAGTACTTC. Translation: CSGGGRQIYEQYF.

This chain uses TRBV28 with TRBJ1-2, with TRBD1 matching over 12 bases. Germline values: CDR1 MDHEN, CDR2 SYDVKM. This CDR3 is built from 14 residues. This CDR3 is CASNRDRGRYGYTF. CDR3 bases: TGTGCATCTAACCGGGACAGGGGGCGTTATGGCTACACCTTC.

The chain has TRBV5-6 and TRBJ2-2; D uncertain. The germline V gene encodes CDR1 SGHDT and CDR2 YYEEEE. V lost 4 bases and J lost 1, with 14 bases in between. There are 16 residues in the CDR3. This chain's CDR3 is CASSTSGRMNTGELFF. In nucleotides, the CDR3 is TGTGCCAGCAGCACCTCGGGTAGAATGAACACCGGGGAGCTGTTTTTT.

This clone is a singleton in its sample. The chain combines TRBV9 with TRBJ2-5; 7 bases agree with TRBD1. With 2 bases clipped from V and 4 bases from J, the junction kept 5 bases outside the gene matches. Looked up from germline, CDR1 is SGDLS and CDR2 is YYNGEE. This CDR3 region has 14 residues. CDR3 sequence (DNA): TGTGCCAGCAGCGTGACAGGGTTGTCAGAGACCCAGTACTTC. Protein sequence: CASSVTGLSETQYF.

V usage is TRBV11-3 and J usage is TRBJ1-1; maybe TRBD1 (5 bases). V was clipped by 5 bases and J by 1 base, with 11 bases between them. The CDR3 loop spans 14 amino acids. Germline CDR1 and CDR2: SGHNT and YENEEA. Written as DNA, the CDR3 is TGTGCCAGCAGCCCCGGACATTCGAACACTGAAGCTTTCTTT. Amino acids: CASSPGHSNTEAFF.

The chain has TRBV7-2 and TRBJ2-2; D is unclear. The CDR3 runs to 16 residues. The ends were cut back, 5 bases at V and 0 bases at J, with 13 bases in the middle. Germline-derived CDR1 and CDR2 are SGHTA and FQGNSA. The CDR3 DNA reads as TGTGCCAGCAGCCACACTCCGTTCGCGAACACCGGGGAGCTGTTTTTT. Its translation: CASSHTPFANTGELFF.

The CDR3 DNA follows: TGTGCCAGCAGCCTCATGGGGGGTAATCAGCCCCAGCATTTT. It codes for CASSLMGGNQPQHF. The chain uses TRBV5-6 and TRBJ1-5, with D possibly being TRBD1 (5 bases). V was trimmed by 4 bases and J by 4 bases, leaving 12 bases between them. Germline CDR1 and CDR2: SGHDT and YYEEEE. The CDR3 has 14 amino acids.

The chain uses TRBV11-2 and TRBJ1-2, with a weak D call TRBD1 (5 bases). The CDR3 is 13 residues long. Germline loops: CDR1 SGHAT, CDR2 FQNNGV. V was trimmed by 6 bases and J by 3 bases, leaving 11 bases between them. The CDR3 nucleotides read TGTGCCAGCAGTCCAGGGTCCTACTATGGCTACACCTTC. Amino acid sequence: CASSPGSYYGYTF.

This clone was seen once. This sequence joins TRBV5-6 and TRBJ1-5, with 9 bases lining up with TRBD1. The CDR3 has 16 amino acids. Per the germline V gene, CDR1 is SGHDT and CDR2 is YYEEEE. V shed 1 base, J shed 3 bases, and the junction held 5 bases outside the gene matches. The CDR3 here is CASSLSRTGDNQPQHF. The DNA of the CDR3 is TGTGCCAGCAGCTTGTCACGGACAGGGGACAATCAGCCCCAGCATTTT.

CDR3 region: CASGRGGAGTDTQYF. In DNA form, the CDR3 reads TGTGCCAGCGGTCGAGGGGGCGCGGGCACAGATACGCAGTATTTT. V gene TRBV7-2 combines with J gene TRBJ2-3; TRBD1 agrees at 7 bases. Germline lookup yields CDR1 SGHTA and CDR2 FQGNSA. J lost 1 base, V lost 8 bases, and 9 bases had no gene match. The CDR3 covers 15 residues.

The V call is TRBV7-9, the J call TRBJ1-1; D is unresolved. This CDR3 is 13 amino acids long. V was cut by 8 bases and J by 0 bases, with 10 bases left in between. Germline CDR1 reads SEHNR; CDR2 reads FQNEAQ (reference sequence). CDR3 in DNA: TGTGCCAGCTCATCCGAGTTGAACACTGAAGCTTTCTTT. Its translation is CASSSELNTEAFF.

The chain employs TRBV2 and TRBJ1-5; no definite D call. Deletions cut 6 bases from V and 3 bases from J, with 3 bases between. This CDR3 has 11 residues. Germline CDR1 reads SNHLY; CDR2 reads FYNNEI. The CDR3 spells CASRANQPQHF. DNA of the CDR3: TGTGCCAGCAGAGCCAATCAGCCCCAGCATTTT. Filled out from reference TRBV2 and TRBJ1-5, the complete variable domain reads EPEVTQTPSHQVTQMGQEVILRCVPISNHLYFYWYRQILGQKVEFLVSFYNNEISEKSEIFDDQFSVERPDGSNFTLKIRSTKLEDSAMYFCASRANQPQHFGDGTRLSIL.

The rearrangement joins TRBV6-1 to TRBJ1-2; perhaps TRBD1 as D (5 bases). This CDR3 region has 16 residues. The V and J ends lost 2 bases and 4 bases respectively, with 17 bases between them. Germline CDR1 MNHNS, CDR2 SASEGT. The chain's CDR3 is CASSEIVTGKGYGYTF. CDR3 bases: TGTGCCAGCAGTGAAATCGTAACAGGAAAGGGCTATGGCTACACCTTC.

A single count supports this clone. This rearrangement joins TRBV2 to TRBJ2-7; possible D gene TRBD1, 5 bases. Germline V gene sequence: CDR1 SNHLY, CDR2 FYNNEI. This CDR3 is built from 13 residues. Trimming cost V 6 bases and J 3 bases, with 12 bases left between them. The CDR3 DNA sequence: TGTGCCAGCAGCTACAGGAGTATCTACGAGCAGTACTTC. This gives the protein CASSYRSIYEQYF.

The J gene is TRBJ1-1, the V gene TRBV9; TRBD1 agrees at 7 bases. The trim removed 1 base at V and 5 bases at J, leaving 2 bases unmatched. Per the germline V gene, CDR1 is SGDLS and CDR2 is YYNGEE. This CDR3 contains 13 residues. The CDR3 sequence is CASSVQGETEAFF. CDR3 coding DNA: TGTGCCAGCAGCGTACAGGGGGAGACTGAAGCTTTCTTT. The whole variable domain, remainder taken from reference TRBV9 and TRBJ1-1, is DSGVTQTPKHLITATGQRVTLRCSPRSGDLSVYWYQQSLDQGLQFLIQYYNGEERAKGNILERFSAQQFPDLHSELNLSSLELGDSALYFCASSVQGETEAFFGQGTRLTVV.

CDR3 loop: CASSEAGSGAWDEQFF. CDR3 coding DNA: TGTGCCAGCAGTGAAGCGGGTAGCGGGGCTTGGGATGAGCAGTTCTTC. The chain employs TRBV25-1 and TRBJ2-1; 8 bases are a match to TRBD2. Trimming removed 2 bases from V and 8 bases from J; junction bases left unmatched: 11. From germline, CDR1 is MGHDK and CDR2 SYGVNS. The CDR3 contains 16 residues.

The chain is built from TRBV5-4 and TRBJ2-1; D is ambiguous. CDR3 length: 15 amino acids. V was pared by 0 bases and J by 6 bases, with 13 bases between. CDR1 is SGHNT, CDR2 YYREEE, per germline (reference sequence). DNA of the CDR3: TGTGCCAGCAGCTTGGGGACGGTCGATTTCAATGAGCAGTTCTTC. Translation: CASSLGTVDFNEQFF.

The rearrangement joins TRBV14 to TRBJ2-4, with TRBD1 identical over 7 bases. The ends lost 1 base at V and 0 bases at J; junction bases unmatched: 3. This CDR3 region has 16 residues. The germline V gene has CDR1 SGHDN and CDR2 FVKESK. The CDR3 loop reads CASSQGQGIAKNIQYF. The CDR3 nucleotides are TGTGCCAGCAGCCAAGGACAGGGTATAGCCAAAAACATTCAGTACTTC.

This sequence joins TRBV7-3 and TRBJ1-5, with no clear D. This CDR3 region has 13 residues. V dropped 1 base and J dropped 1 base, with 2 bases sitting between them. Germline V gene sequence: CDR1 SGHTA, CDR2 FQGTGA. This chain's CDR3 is CASSLSSNQPQHF. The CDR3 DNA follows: TGTGCCAGCAGCTTAAGCAGCAATCAGCCCCAGCATTTT.

CDR3 loop: CASTLGRASGYTF. CDR3 sequence (DNA): TGCGCCAGCACCCTCGGTCGGGCCTCTGGCTACACCTTC. The chain is built from TRBV5-1 and TRBJ1-2; no reliable D call. The ends were cut back, 6 bases at V and 7 bases at J, with 16 bases in the middle. Germline V CDR1 and CDR2: SGHRS, YFSETQ. The CDR3 consists of 13 residues.

CDR3: CASSSGMNGGELFF. As DNA, the CDR3 is TGTGCCAGCAGTTCGGGGATGAACGGTGGGGAGCTGTTTTTT. This rearrangement joins TRBV6-5 to TRBJ2-2; a weak D match, TRBD2 (5 bases). CDR1 is MNHEY and CDR2 is SVGAGI in the germline V gene. Trimming stripped 4 bases from V and 8 bases from J, with 14 bases between. The length of the CDR3 is 14 residues.

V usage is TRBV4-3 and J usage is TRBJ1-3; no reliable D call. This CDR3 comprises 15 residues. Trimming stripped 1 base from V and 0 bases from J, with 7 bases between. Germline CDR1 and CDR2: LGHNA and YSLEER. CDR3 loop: CASSQGHSSGNTIYF. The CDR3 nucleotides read TGCGCCAGCAGCCAAGGTCATAGCTCTGGAAACACCATATATTTT.

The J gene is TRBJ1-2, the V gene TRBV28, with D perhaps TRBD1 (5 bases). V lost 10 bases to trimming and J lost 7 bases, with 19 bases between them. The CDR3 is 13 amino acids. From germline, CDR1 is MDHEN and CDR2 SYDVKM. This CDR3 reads CATLRGGSAGYTF. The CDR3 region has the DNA TGTGCCACCCTAAGGGGCGGGTCCGCTGGCTACACCTTC.

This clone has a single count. CDR3 DNA sequence: TGCGCCAGCAGCTGGACAGCTGCCCAAGAGACCCAGTACTTC. Translated, it gives CASSWTAAQETQYF. The rearrangement links TRBV5-1 to TRBJ2-5; possible D gene TRBD1, 6 bases. Trimming pared 3 bases from V and 1 base from J, leaving 10 bases between. Germline CDR1 and CDR2: SGHRS and YFSETQ. This CDR3 is 14 amino acids long.

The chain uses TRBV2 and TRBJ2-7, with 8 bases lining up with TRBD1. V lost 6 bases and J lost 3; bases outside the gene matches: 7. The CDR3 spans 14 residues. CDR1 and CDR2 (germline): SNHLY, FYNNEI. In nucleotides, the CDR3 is TGTGCCAGCAGGTGGACAGGGCTGATCTACGAGCAGTACTTC. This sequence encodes CASRWTGLIYEQYF.

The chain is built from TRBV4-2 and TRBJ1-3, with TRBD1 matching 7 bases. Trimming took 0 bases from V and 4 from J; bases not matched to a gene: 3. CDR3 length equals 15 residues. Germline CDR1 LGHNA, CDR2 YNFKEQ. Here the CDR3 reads CASSQDEDRGNTIYF. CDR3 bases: TGTGCCAGCAGCCAAGATGAGGACAGGGGAAACACCATATATTTT.

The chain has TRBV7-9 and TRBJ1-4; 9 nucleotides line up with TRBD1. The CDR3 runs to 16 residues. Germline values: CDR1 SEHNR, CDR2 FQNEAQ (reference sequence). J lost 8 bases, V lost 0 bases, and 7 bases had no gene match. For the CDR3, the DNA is TGTGCCAGCAGCTTAGCGGGAGGGACAGGGTACGAAAAACTGTTTTTT. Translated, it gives CASSLAGGTGYEKLFF.

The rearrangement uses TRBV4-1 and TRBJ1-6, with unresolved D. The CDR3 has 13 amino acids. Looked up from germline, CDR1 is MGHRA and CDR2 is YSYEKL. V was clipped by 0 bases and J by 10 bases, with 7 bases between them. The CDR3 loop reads CASSQDSRSPLHF. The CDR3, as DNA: TGCGCCAGCAGCCAAGATTCACGCTCACCCCTCCACTTT.